This is a list of T cell receptor beta chains from one sample in a study of OX40 agonist ivuxolimab in advanced cancers. Some clones are missing from TCRdb's copy, which holds only in-frame ones; the method was immunoSEQ multiplex PCR. This sample yields tens of thousands of clones, of which less than 90% are seen a single time; 0.5% to 0.55% belongs to the top ten. The specimen comprised CD4+ or CD8+ T cells sorted from blood, sampled in a trial of the OX40 agonist ivuxolimab. The receptors here all came from an adult with an advanced solid tumor such as melanoma, head and neck, liver or kidney cancer. CDR3s include the opening cysteine and the closing phenylalanine or tryptophan. The order of the fields is CDR3 length, D gene, V gene, clone size, J gene, CDR3 protein, CDR3 DNA. A D gene is named only where the DNA matches it firmly. Not every row has a clone size; where given, it reads once, few, many or a size class.

len: 12
d_gene: .
v_gene: TRBV18
abundance: once
j_gene: TRBJ1-1
CDR3aa: CASSPQNTEAFF
CDR3nt: TGTGCCAGCTCGCCTCAAAACACTGAAGCTTTCTTT

len: 13
d_gene: .
v_gene: TRBV6-5
abundance: .
j_gene: TRBJ1-3
CDR3aa: CASSYDGVRHTVF
CDR3nt: TGTGCCAGCAGTTACGATGGTGTCAGACACACGGTTTTT

len: 14
d_gene: .
v_gene: TRBV6-5
abundance: .
j_gene: TRBJ2-5
CDR3aa: CASSSNSAQETQYF
CDR3nt: TGTGCCAGCAGTTCCAACAGCGCCCAAGAGACCCAGTACTTC

len: 14
d_gene: TRBD2
v_gene: TRBV19
abundance: .
j_gene: TRBJ2-5
CDR3aa: CASNSGGQGETQYF
CDR3nt: TGTGCCAGTAATAGCGGGGGGCAGGGGGAGACCCAGTACTTC

len: 14
d_gene: .
v_gene: TRBV2
abundance: .
j_gene: TRBJ1-4
CDR3aa: CASRAGRLDEKLFF
CDR3nt: TGTGCCAGCAGGGCGGGACGCCTAGATGAAAAACTGTTTTTT

len: 14
d_gene: .
v_gene: TRBV5-1
abundance: .
j_gene: TRBJ1-4
CDR3aa: CASSLVSGNEKLFF
CDR3nt: TGCGCCAGCAGCTTAGTTTCAGGGAATGAAAAACTGTTTTTT

len: 14
d_gene: TRBD1
v_gene: TRBV6-6
abundance: .
j_gene: TRBJ2-3
CDR3aa: CASSSGQGIDTQYF
CDR3nt: TGTGCCAGCAGCAGTGGACAGGGAATAGATACGCAGTATTTT

len: 13
d_gene: TRBD1
v_gene: TRBV19
abundance: .
j_gene: TRBJ1-1
CDR3aa: CASRDRVNTEAFF
CDR3nt: TGTGCCAGTAGAGACAGGGTGAACACTGAAGCTTTCTTT

len: 15
d_gene: TRBD2
v_gene: TRBV5-1
abundance: .
j_gene: TRBJ2-1
CDR3aa: CASSLSSGGYNEQFF
CDR3nt: TGCGCCAGCAGCCTGTCTAGCGGGGGGTACAATGAGCAGTTCTTC

len: 14
d_gene: .
v_gene: TRBV7-9
abundance: .
j_gene: TRBJ1-5
CDR3aa: CASSPTSPGQPQHF
CDR3nt: TGTGCCAGCAGCCCGACATCCCCGGGGCAGCCCCAGCATTTT

len: 13
d_gene: TRBD1
v_gene: TRBV29-1
abundance: .
j_gene: TRBJ2-7
CDR3aa: CSGSGTGGYEQYF
CDR3nt: TGCAGCGGGTCCGGGACAGGGGGCTACGAGCAGTACTTC

len: 14
d_gene: .
v_gene: TRBV11-2
abundance: .
j_gene: TRBJ2-7
CDR3aa: CASSLRWGQYEQYF
CDR3nt: TGTGCCAGCAGCTTACGTTGGGGGCAGTACGAGCAGTACTTC

len: 15
d_gene: TRBD2
v_gene: TRBV4-3
abundance: .
j_gene: TRBJ2-7
CDR3aa: CASALLLGLTYEQYF
CDR3nt: TGCGCCAGCGCCCTGCTTCTGGGACTAACCTACGAGCAGTACTTC

len: 14
d_gene: .
v_gene: TRBV13
abundance: .
j_gene: TRBJ2-3
CDR3aa: CASSLLPDDGTQYF
CDR3nt: TGTGCCAGCAGCCTCCTCCCGGACGATGGAACGCAGTATTTT

len: 13
d_gene: TRBD2
v_gene: TRBV30
abundance: .
j_gene: TRBJ2-1
CDR3aa: CAWSQLAGREQFF
CDR3nt: TGTGCCTGGAGTCAACTAGCGGGAAGGGAGCAGTTCTTC

len: 14
d_gene: TRBD1
v_gene: TRBV30
abundance: few
j_gene: TRBJ1-2
CDR3aa: CAWSRQGRGYGYTF
CDR3nt: TGTGCCTGGAGTCGACAGGGTCGGGGGTATGGCTACACCTTC

len: 15
d_gene: .
v_gene: TRBV7-9
abundance: .
j_gene: TRBJ1-3
CDR3aa: CASSPGADSGNTIYF
CDR3nt: TGTGCCAGCAGCCCCGGGGCGGACTCTGGAAACACCATATATTTT

len: 16
d_gene: TRBD1
v_gene: TRBV18
abundance: .
j_gene: TRBJ2-2
CDR3aa: CASSLETGGSTGELFF
CDR3nt: TGTGCCAGCTCTCTTGAGACAGGGGGCAGTACCGGGGAGCTGTTTTTT

len: 14
d_gene: TRBD1
v_gene: TRBV5-1
abundance: few
j_gene: TRBJ1-3
CDR3aa: CASSSGGPGNTIYF
CDR3nt: TGCGCCAGCAGCTCAGGGGGCCCTGGAAACACCATATATTTT

len: 13
d_gene: .
v_gene: TRBV19
abundance: .
j_gene: TRBJ2-7
CDR3aa: CASAVDKSYEQYF
CDR3nt: TGTGCCAGTGCAGTCGACAAGAGCTACGAGCAGTACTTC

len: 14
d_gene: .
v_gene: TRBV28
abundance: few
j_gene: TRBJ1-4
CDR3aa: CASSLWQTNEKLFF
CDR3nt: TGTGCCAGCAGTTTATGGCAAACTAATGAAAAACTGTTTTTT

len: 16
d_gene: .
v_gene: TRBV5-1
abundance: many
j_gene: TRBJ2-7
CDR3aa: CASSLMGFGFSYEQYF
CDR3nt: TGCGCCAGCAGCTTGATGGGGTTTGGATTCTCCTACGAGCAGTACTTC

len: 19
d_gene: TRBD2
v_gene: TRBV15
abundance: few
j_gene: TRBJ2-1
CDR3aa: CATSRDTGLAGVGMDEQFF
CDR3nt: TGTGCCACCAGCAGAGATACGGGGCTAGCGGGAGTAGGGATGGATGAGCAGTTCTTC

len: 16
d_gene: .
v_gene: TRBV5-6
abundance: .
j_gene: TRBJ2-1
CDR3aa: CASSLDGVRSYNEQFF
CDR3nt: TGTGCCAGCAGCTTGGATGGCGTTCGCTCCTACAATGAGCAGTTCTTC